This is a list of T cell receptor beta chains from one sample in a study of beta chain features in type 1 diabetes. Assay: immunoSEQ multiplex PCR; the TCRdb copy retains only in-frame clones and omits some. This table has about 700,000 clones, about an eighth appearing once. The sequenced sample consisted of naive CD4+ T cells from blood. The receptor source for this set is a man aged 18 to 35 with type 1 diabetes. Both conserved end residues are part of each CDR3. A D gene is named only where the DNA matches it firmly. The size of a clone is reported for some rows only, either as once, few or many, or as a class for expanded clones.

j_gene | len | v_gene | d_gene | abundance | CDR3aa | CDR3nt
TRBJ1-1 | 12 | TRBV30 | NA | few | CAWISPSRKAFF | TGTGCCTGGATTTCACCCTCACGAAAAGCTTTCTTT
TRBJ1-6 | 13 | TRBV5-1 | NA | few | CASSRVDNSPLHF | TGCGCCAGTTCAAGGGTGGATAATTCACCCCTCCACTTT
TRBJ1-1 | 15 | TRBV4-2 | NA | few | CASSQEHSGETEAFF | TGTGCCAGCAGCCAAGAACACTCCGGGGAAACTGAAGCTTTCTTT
TRBJ1-6 | 13 | TRBV30 | NA | NA | CASLRTNNSPLHF | TGTGCCTCGCTTCGGACCAATAATTCACCCCTCCACTTT
TRBJ2-3 | 14 | TRBV25-1 | NA | NA | CASSGQGGGNTQYF | TGTGCCAGCAGTGGACAGGGAGGGGGGAATACGCAGTATTTT
TRBJ1-5 | 15 | TRBV10-3 | NA | NA | CAISDGGGYNQPQHF | TGTGCCATCAGTGATGGGGGGGGATACAATCAGCCCCAGCATTTT
TRBJ2-7 | 14 | TRBV25-1 | NA | few | CASSEGQGPYEQYF | TGTGCCAGCAGTGAAGGGCAGGGCCCCTACGAGCAGTACTTC
TRBJ2-5 | 13 | TRBV30 | NA | NA | CAWTGTPRIVQYF | TGTGCCTGGACCGGGACCCCCCGGATAGTCCAGTACTTC
TRBJ2-7 | 17 | TRBV7-2 | TRBD2 | NA | CASSRNPTAGASYEQYF | TGTGCCAGCAGCAGAAATCCAACAGCGGGGGCCTCCTACGAGCAGTACTTC
TRBJ2-1 | 13 | TRBV28 | NA | NA | CASLGGTFNEQFF | TGTGCAAGCCTGGGCGGAACATTCAATGAGCAGTTCTTC
TRBJ1-2 | 13 | TRBV29-1 | NA | few | CSVLDAANYGYTF | TGCAGCGTTCTGGACGCAGCAAACTATGGCTACACCTTC
TRBJ2-7 | 13 | TRBV28 | NA | NA | CASSPSALGEQYF | TGTGCCAGCAGCCCCTCCGCCCTTGGGGAGCAGTACTTC
TRBJ2-7 | 12 | TRBV30 | NA | NA | CAWSRDPYEQYF | TGTGCCTGGAGCCGGGATCCCTACGAGCAGTACTTC
TRBJ2-5 | 15 | TRBV5-1 | TRBD2 | few | CASSSERGGMETQYF | TGCGCCAGCAGCTCTGAGCGGGGGGGCATGGAGACCCAGTACTTC
TRBJ2-5 | 13 | TRBV4-1 | NA | NA | CASSLGVPETQYF | TGCGCCAGCAGCCTGGGGGTCCCCGAGACCCAGTACTTC
TRBJ2-5 | 11 | TRBV20-1 | NA | few | CIWDTQETQYF | TGCATTTGGGACACCCAAGAGACCCAGTACTTC
TRBJ2-3 | 13 | TRBV6-6 | NA | NA | CASSYARVDTQYF | TGTGCCAGCAGTTACGCTAGAGTAGATACGCAGTATTTT
TRBJ1-2 | 12 | TRBV7-2 | NA | few | CASSLDSYGYTF | TGTGCCAGCAGCTTAGACAGCTATGGCTACACCTTC
TRBJ1-6 | 16 | TRBV13 | TRBD1 | few | CASSFGGGAHNSPLHF | TGTGCCAGCAGCTTTGGAGGGGGCGCCCATAATTCACCCCTCCACTTT
TRBJ2-1 | 17 | TRBV28 | NA | NA | CASSLGMVGTHGNEQFF | TGTGCCAGCAGTTTAGGAATGGTTGGGACACATGGCAATGAGCAGTTCTTC
TRBJ1-5 | 16 | TRBV4-1 | NA | NA | CASSQDPRGADQPQHF | TGCGCCAGCAGCCAAGACCCTCGGGGGGCCGATCAGCCCCAGCATTTT
TRBJ1-1 | 13 | TRBV6-1 | NA | few | CASSESVRGPAFF | TGTGCCAGCAGTGAATCCGTCAGAGGTCCTGCTTTCTTT
TRBJ2-7 | 16 | TRBV15 | TRBD1 | NA | CATSRDIQGVVGEQYF | TGTGCCACCAGCAGAGATATACAGGGGGTCGTGGGCGAGCAGTACTTC
TRBJ1-5 | 13 | TRBV10-3 | NA | few | CAISDGGKSAQHF | TGTGCCATCAGTGACGGGGGGAAATCCGCCCAGCATTTT
TRBJ2-3 | 15 | TRBV10-3 | NA | few | CAISEGRLDGDTQYF | TGTGCCATCAGTGAGGGCAGACTCGACGGAGATACGCAGTATTTT
TRBJ2-3 | 12 | TRBV14 | TRBD2 | many | CASSGLADTQYF | TGTGCCAGCAGCGGACTAGCAGATACGCAGTATTTT
TRBJ2-2 | 11 | TRBV7-3 | NA | NA | CASSSTGELFF | TGTGCCAGCAGTTCTACCGGGGAGCTGTTTTTT
TRBJ2-7 | 15 | TRBV11-2 | NA | few | CASSQALRDSYEQYF | TGTGCCAGCAGCCAGGCACTCAGGGACTCCTACGAGCAGTACTTC
TRBJ1-4 | 13 | TRBV10-3 | NA | few | CAMQSYLNEKLFF | TGTGCCATGCAGTCTTACCTGAATGAAAAACTGTTTTTT
TRBJ2-5 | 14 | TRBV5-4 | NA | few | CASSSTVYQETQYF | TGTGCCAGCAGCTCCACAGTTTACCAAGAGACCCAGTACTTC
TRBJ2-3 | 15 | TRBV11-2 | NA | few | CASSQPGGSTDTQYF | TGTGCCAGCAGCCAACCAGGTGGTAGCACAGATACGCAGTATTTT
TRBJ2-2 | 16 | TRBV6-6 | TRBD1 | few | CASSSRDRGNTGELFF | TGTGCCAGCAGTTCCCGGGACAGGGGTAACACCGGGGAGCTGTTTTTT
TRBJ1-5 | 15 | TRBV4-2 | NA | few | CASSQGQGPNQPQHF | TGTGCCAGCAGCCAGGGTCAGGGCCCCAATCAGCCCCAGCATTTT
TRBJ2-5 | 13 | TRBV19 | TRBD1 | few | CASSNQGAETQYF | TGTGCCAGTAGCAATCAGGGGGCAGAGACCCAGTACTTC
TRBJ1-5 | 13 | TRBV14 | NA | NA | CASSRQSLGPQHF | TGTGCCAGCAGCCGACAGTCCTTGGGACCCCAGCATTTT
TRBJ2-3 | 14 | TRBV9 | NA | NA | CASSVGGTADTQYF | TGTGCCAGCAGCGTAGGTGGAACAGCAGATACGCAGTATTTT
TRBJ1-5 | 13 | TRBV6-5 | NA | NA | CASQASRIQPQHF | TGTGCCAGCCAAGCTTCTAGGATTCAGCCCCAGCATTTT
TRBJ2-5 | 13 | TRBV10-3 | NA | few | CAITPGHKETQYF | TGTGCCATCACCCCGGGACATAAAGAGACCCAGTACTTC
TRBJ1-1 | 11 | TRBV10-2 | NA | few | CASSQNTEAFF | TGCGCCAGCAGTCAGAACACTGAAGCTTTCTTT
TRBJ1-2 | 11 | TRBV14 | NA | few | CASSQDGTPAF | TGTGCCAGCAGCCAAGATGGGACACCGGCCTTC
TRBJ1-2 | 15 | TRBV7-2 | NA | NA | CASSLVGGNKNGYTF | TGTGCCAGCAGCTTGGTTGGAGGGAATAAGAATGGCTACACCTTC
TRBJ1-1 | 14 | TRBV7-9 | NA | few | CASSLAEMNTEAFF | TGTGCCAGCAGCTTAGCGGAGATGAACACTGAAGCTTTCTTT
TRBJ2-5 | 15 | TRBV5-1 | NA | NA | CASSPLSVGAETQYF | TGCGCCAGCAGCCCTTTAAGTGTGGGGGCCGAGACCCAGTACTTC
TRBJ2-7 | 11 | TRBV20-1 | NA | few | CSAGFRHEQYF | TGCAGTGCCGGCTTCCGGCACGAGCAGTACTTC
TRBJ2-5 | 13 | TRBV29-1 | NA | NA | CSLQGSMGETQYF | TGCAGCCTACAGGGTTCAATGGGGGAGACCCAGTACTTC
TRBJ2-3 | 11 | TRBV20-1 | NA | NA | CSATGPWLQYF | TGCAGTGCGACCGGCCCTTGGCTGCAGTATTTT
TRBJ2-3 | 13 | TRBV6-5 | NA | NA | CASTGHVTDTQYF | TGTGCCAGCACTGGACACGTTACGGATACGCAGTATTTT
TRBJ1-6 | 14 | TRBV2 | TRBD1 | NA | CASRAGQLNSPLHF | TGTGCCAGCAGAGCGGGACAGCTGAATTCACCCCTCCACTTT
TRBJ1-2 | 13 | TRBV7-2 | NA | few | CASRGNHAGGYTF | TGTGCCAGCAGGGGCAACCATGCTGGTGGCTACACCTTC
TRBJ2-7 | 14 | TRBV28 | NA | few | CASLSGGAEDEQYF | TGTGCCAGCCTCTCAGGGGGGGCAGAGGACGAGCAGTACTTC
TRBJ2-1 | 15 | TRBV4-2 | NA | NA | CASSQSSGPKNEQFF | TGTGCCAGCAGCCAATCGTCGGGGCCAAAGAATGAGCAGTTCTTC
TRBJ2-1 | 13 | TRBV6-5 | NA | NA | CASHRTESGEQFF | TGTGCCAGCCACAGGACGGAATCGGGAGAGCAGTTCTTC
TRBJ2-6 | 17 | TRBV7-6 | NA | few | CASSPVEGHSGANVLTF | TGTGCCAGCAGCCCCGTTGAGGGGCACTCTGGGGCCAACGTCCTGACTTTC
TRBJ2-7 | 11 | TRBV20-1 | NA | few | CSAREDYEQYF | TGCAGTGCTAGAGAGGACTACGAGCAGTACTTC
TRBJ2-5 | 15 | TRBV4-1 | TRBD2 | NA | CASSQDQGLSETQYF | TGCGCCAGCAGCCAAGATCAGGGACTATCGGAGACCCAGTACTTC
TRBJ2-3 | 14 | TRBV7-7 | TRBD2 | NA | CASRMGGDTDTQYF | TGTGCCAGCAGGATGGGAGGGGACACAGATACGCAGTATTTT
TRBJ2-7 | 9 | TRBV25-1 | NA | few | CASPRGAAF | TGTGCCAGCCCCCGAGGAGCAGCCTTC